This is a list of T cell receptor beta chains from one sample in a study of T-cell reconstitution after alpha-beta-depleted transplantation in children. TCRdb passed the PCR reads through MiXCR, listing each CDR3 protein once. The table lists fewer than 400,000 distinct CDR3 sequences, about a fifth of them singletons. This specimen was PBMCs from the stem cell graft donor, taken from the stem cell graft. These receptors came from a human donor who donated a stem cell graft to a child with acute myeloid leukemia. CDR3s include the opening cysteine and the closing phenylalanine or tryptophan.

CASAGTPGTGELFF,TRBV7-3,TRBJ2-2
CASKGGEDTQYF,TRBV12-3/TRBV12-4,TRBJ2-3
CAISELPVNEKLFF,TRBV10-3,TRBJ1-4
CASSPGQGQGYTF,TRBV7-2,TRBJ1-2
CASSEALPDPRRGDTQYF,TRBV2,TRBJ2-3
CASSVTSFLDTGELFF,TRBV5-4,TRBJ2-2
CSARAPGTDTQYF,TRBV20-1,TRBJ2-3
CSVVGRFTGELFF,TRBV29-1,TRBJ2-2
CSVRGTGQSYEQYF,TRBV29-1,TRBJ2-7
CASSSIPLYEQYF,TRBV27,TRBJ2-7
CASSQGISGQEQFF,TRBV4-1,TRBJ2-1
CASSLDGSGSSYEQYF,TRBV5-1,TRBJ2-7
CASSFSGGQGQYF,TRBV12-3/TRBV12-4,TRBJ2-7
CASSFLLAGSAGELFF,TRBV12-3/TRBV12-4,TRBJ2-2
CASNQGQDEAFF,TRBV28,TRBJ1-1
CSAIRTRSPYEQYF,TRBV20-1,TRBJ2-7
CASSQEGGGAQETQYF,TRBV4-2,TRBJ2-5
CSAARDTAAETQYF,TRBV20-1,TRBJ2-5
CSARDLGKSIDEQFF,TRBV20-1,TRBJ2-1
CASSLGPPSSTGELFF,TRBV5-6,TRBJ2-2
CATGQVMSSPLHF,TRBV10-3,TRBJ1-6
CSAREQVYEQYF,TRBV20-1,TRBJ2-7
CSVGTSYNEQFF,TRBV29-1,TRBJ2-1
CASSQEAGAGYNEQFF,TRBV4-3,TRBJ2-1
CSPVRDQTTDTQYF,TRBV20-1,TRBJ2-3
CASSLSKGGGQPQHF,TRBV27,TRBJ1-5
CASTLAGWETQYF,TRBV12-3/TRBV12-4,TRBJ2-5
CASSELLAGSYEQYF,TRBV6-1,TRBJ2-7
CASSLEARSLSGNTIYF,TRBV7-8,TRBJ1-3
CASSPQGSGLSYEQYF,TRBV6-1,TRBJ2-7
CASSLLGQVDEQYF,TRBV12-3/TRBV12-4,TRBJ2-7
CASSQELAGGVDEQFF,TRBV4-2,TRBJ2-1
CASSPNPPPYEQYF,TRBV28,TRBJ2-7
CASSTGEAKNIQYF,TRBV5-1,TRBJ2-4
CASSLDPAQETQYF,TRBV5-1,TRBJ2-5
CASSRDVGRGQSDRGNSYEQYF,TRBV6-5,TRBJ2-7
CASRESGTVTGELFF,TRBV12-3/TRBV12-4,TRBJ2-2
CAISNDRLAGADTQYF,TRBV10-3,TRBJ2-3
CSVSLGAGEDNEQFF,TRBV29-1,TRBJ2-1
CASSFSGLAGGRSYEQYF,TRBV5-5,TRBJ2-7
CSARDLREKLFF,TRBV20-1,TRBJ1-4
CSARTSGHYTDTQYF,TRBV20-1,TRBJ2-3
CASSLANRASGANVLTF,TRBV7-6,TRBJ2-6
CATSRDERSTYNEQFF,TRBV15,TRBJ2-1
CSARLAGRPQETQYF,TRBV20-1,TRBJ2-5
CASGKGTDNEQFF,TRBV12-5,TRBJ2-1
CASSFGTQEKLFF,TRBV5-1,TRBJ1-4
CASSKRTGGTTEAFF,TRBV12-3/TRBV12-4,TRBJ1-1
CASSEAFYNEQFF,TRBV2,TRBJ2-1
CASSLDGQATITDTQYF,TRBV11-2,TRBJ2-3